This record looks at one T cell receptor beta chain sequence and its context. The antigen remains unidentified. Clones were sequenced by immunoSEQ multiplex PCR, and TCRdb holds only the in-frame ones, with some missing. Of over 70,000 clones in the sample, roughly nine tenths were seen once. This sample is drawn from a study of Tregs in tolerant kidney transplant recipients. The nonmyeloablative bone marrow transplants came from related graft donors, with transient mixed chimerism. The CDR3 consists of 15 residues. The V and J ends lost 4 bases and 10 bases respectively, with 21 bases between them. Germline-derived CDR1 and CDR2 are SGHTA and FQGNSA. Study-level points and caveats: For some patients, primers changed over time, blocking nucleotide-level comparison.

The specimen comprised CD4+ T cells from blood (PBMCs), sampled 24 months after the transplant. The sequence was collected from a human patient who received a combined kidney and bone marrow transplant. Some T cells may have originated in the graft donor. The rearrangement joins TRBV7-2 to TRBJ2-3; tentatively, D is TRBD1 (6 bases). The CDR3 nucleotides are TGTGCCAGCAGCTCCAGGGGACCGACCACGGACTCGCAGTATTTT. Protein sequence: CASSSRGPTTDSQYF.